These 9 T cell receptor beta chains came from one sample sequenced in a study of a mutant IDH1 vaccine in newly diagnosed glioma. The time point denotes: baseline, week 1 (first vaccination visit). Treatment: pre-vaccination baseline after standard-of-care therapy. Here immunoSEQ multiplex PCR was the method, and the copy in TCRdb shows in-frame clones only, minus some. The data contain about 38,000 clones, 80% to 95% of them singletons. The source material was PBMCs, sampled from a glioma patient treated with radiotherapy, temozolomide or both. The receptors derive from a man aged 18 to 29 with glioma.

The chain carries TRBV5-1 and TRBJ1-2, with 9 positions matching TRBD1. Germline V gene sequence: CDR1 SGHRS, CDR2 YFSETQ. This CDR3 is 14 amino acids long. Trimming cost V 3 bases and J 10 bases; bases outside gene matches: 10. DNA of the CDR3: TGCGCCAGCAGCTCCTTTCTGGGACAGGGCCCCTACACCTTC. It specifies CASSSFLGQGPYTF.

The V call is TRBV4-1, the J call TRBJ1-1; D may be TRBD1 (5 bases). Germline CDR1 MGHRA, CDR2 YSYEKL. The V end lost 0 bases, the J end lost 1 base, and 9 bases lay between the germline ends. The CDR3 consists of 15 residues. CDR3 sequence (DNA): TGCGCCAGCAGCCAAGAAGGCAGGGCGAACACTGAAGCTTTCTTT. Translating it yields CASSQEGRANTEAFF.

The chain has TRBV7-2 and TRBJ2-7; TRBD1 is a possible D gene (6 bases). This CDR3 is built from 14 residues. Trimming removed 8 bases from V and 4 bases from J, with 18 bases in between. CDR1 SGHTA and CDR2 FQGNSA come from the germline V gene. The CDR3 nucleotides read TGTGCCAGCTCCGGGACAAAGAGGGGTTACGAGCAGTACTTC. Protein sequence: CASSGTKRGYEQYF. The complete variable domain, with remaining parts taken from reference TRBV7-2 and TRBJ2-7, reads GAGVSQSPSNKVTEKGKDVELRCDPISGHTALYWYRQSLGQGLEFLIYFQGNSAPDKSGLPSDRFSAERTGGSVSTLTIQRTQQEDSAVYLCASSGTKRGYEQYFGPGTRLTVT.

The rearrangement joins TRBV6-1 to TRBJ2-5; possibly TRBD1 or TRBD2 for D (5 bases each). The CDR3 has 12 residues. The germline gives CDR1 MNHNS, CDR2 SASEGT. V lost 2 bases and J lost 5, with 6 bases in between. CDR3 protein: CASSEWGETQYF. As DNA, the CDR3 is TGTGCCAGCAGTGAATGGGGGGAGACCCAGTACTTC.

The gene calls are TRBV6-5 and TRBJ2-7; D is perhaps TRBD1 (5 bases). This CDR3 has 16 residues. In germline, CDR1 is MNHEY, CDR2 SVGAGI. V lost 4 bases to trimming and J lost 0 bases, with 16 bases between them. The CDR3 sequence: CASSSSGHSSSYEQYF. The CDR3 coding sequence is TGTGCCAGCAGTTCCTCTGGACACTCGAGCTCCTACGAGCAGTACTTC.

This clone was recorded only once. V gene TRBV4-2 combines with J gene TRBJ2-3; 11 nucleotides agree with TRBD2. Germline V lookup: CDR1 LGHNA, CDR2 YNFKEQ. V was pared by 4 bases and J by 2 bases, with 11 bases of the junction left unmatched. This CDR3 is 18 amino acids long. The CDR3 nucleotides are TGTGCCAGCAGCCCTGGGACTAGCGGCTCCTCTTCCACAGATACGCAGTATTTT. It codes for CASSPGTSGSSSTDTQYF.

The genes are TRBV10-3 and TRBJ2-3; no reliable D call. CDR3 size: 14 residues. Trimming took off 6 bases at V and 2 bases at J, with 12 bases between the two ends. Per the germline V gene, CDR1 is ENHRY and CDR2 is SYGVKD. CDR3 residues: CAISPGSHTDTQYF. CDR3 DNA sequence: TGTGCCATCAGCCCGGGCAGTCACACAGATACGCAGTATTTT.

This chain uses TRBV7-2 with TRBJ2-3; 8 nucleotides align to TRBD1. Trimming removed 5 bases from V and 2 bases from J; junction bases left unmatched: 6. This CDR3 is built from 15 residues. From germline, CDR1 is SGHTA and CDR2 FQGNSA. CDR3 DNA: TGTGCCAGCAGCCAGACAGGGGTCAACACAGATACGCAGTATTTT. It translates to CASSQTGVNTDTQYF.

The gene calls are TRBV19 and TRBJ1-1, with 8 bases matching TRBD1. The germline V gene has CDR1 LNHDA and CDR2 SQIVND (reference sequence). This CDR3 contains 15 residues. Trimming cost V 1 base and J 6 bases; bases outside gene matches: 7. The DNA of the CDR3 is TGTGCCAGTAGTATAGCCCTGGGACAGGCCTCTGAAGCTTTCTTT. Amino acid sequence: CASSIALGQASEAFF.